Presented here are 8 T cell receptor beta chains from one specimen sequenced in a study of shared clonotypes between healthy human individuals. Libraries were prepared by immunoSEQ multiplex PCR; TCRdb keeps only in-frame clonotypes and omits some of them. The sample includes about 2.3 million clones, approximately 95% of them seen just once. Sequenced: naive CD4+ T cells from PBMCs. Documented subset: CD45RA+ positively selected. The receptors shown here come from a man between 18 and 29 years old in good health. Some clones in this sample may be carry-over from other donors' samples.

The rearrangement joins TRBV18 to TRBJ2-7, with D possibly matching TRBD2 (6 bases). The CDR3 contains 12 residues. Germline loops: CDR1 KGHSH, CDR2 LQKENI. Trimming removed 3 bases from V and 3 bases from J, with 6 bases in between. The CDR3 spells CASSPDYYEQYF. CDR3 coding DNA: TGTGCCAGCTCACCGGACTACTACGAGCAGTACTTC.

This clone was seen once. This sequence joins TRBV4-3 and TRBJ2-6; possible D gene TRBD2, 6 bases. V was pared by 0 bases and J by 0 bases, with 12 bases between. The V gene's germline CDR1 is LGHNA and CDR2 YSLEER. This CDR3 is built from 18 residues. Here the CDR3 DNA reads TGCGCCAGCAGCCAAGATCGAGGCGGGAACTCTGGGGCCAACGTCCTGACTTTC. It encodes CASSQDRGGNSGANVLTF.

J is TRBJ1-1 and V is TRBV29-1; D gene ambiguous. The CDR3 length is 12 residues. Germline CDR1 and CDR2: SQVTM and ANQGSEA. The ends were cut back, 5 bases at V and 7 bases at J, with 14 bases in the middle. CDR3 residues: CSVKEVQREAFF. The CDR3 nucleotides are TGCAGCGTTAAGGAGGTGCAGCGTGAAGCTTTCTTT.

The V and J genes are TRBV19 and TRBJ1-1, with D possibly matching TRBD1 (5 bases). This CDR3 comprises 17 residues. Germline values: CDR1 LNHDA, CDR2 SQIVND (reference sequence). The V end was cut by 3 bases, the J end by 2 bases, with 19 bases between. The DNA of the CDR3 is TGTGCCAGTAGTATTGTTTTGGTAGGGGCCCTTAACACTGAAGCTTTCTTT. Translation: CASSIVLVGALNTEAFF.

The rearrangement links TRBV18 to TRBJ2-5; 9 nucleotides line up with TRBD2. CDR1 is KGHSH, CDR2 LQKENI, per germline. Unmatched junction bases numbered 2, after V lost 3 bases and J lost 6 bases. This CDR3 is built from 13 residues. The CDR3 reads CASSPAGGQTQYF. CDR3 DNA sequence: TGTGCCAGCTCACCGGCGGGAGGGCAGACCCAGTACTTC.

The V and J genes are TRBV6-6 and TRBJ1-4; D gene unclear. Germline V CDR1 and CDR2: MNHNY, SVGAGI (reference sequence). V was clipped by 2 bases and J by 8 bases, with 12 bases between them. The CDR3 has 14 residues. CDR3 DNA sequence: TGTGCCAGCAGTTACGCGAGGGAAGGCGAAAAACTGTTTTTT. It is translated as CASSYAREGEKLFF.

This clone was seen once. This rearrangement joins TRBV6-6 to TRBJ2-3, with D unresolved. The CDR3 loop spans 13 amino acids. The V gene lost 9 bases and the J gene lost 6 bases, with 16 bases spanning the gap. From germline, CDR1 is MNHNY and CDR2 SVGAGI (reference sequence). This CDR3 is CASRLGSLDTQYF. In nucleotides, the CDR3 is TGTGCCAGTCGTTTAGGTAGCTTGGATACGCAGTATTTT.

The chain combines TRBV5-1 with TRBJ2-1, with 9 bases lining up with TRBD2. Trimming removed 3 bases from V and 12 bases from J; junction bases left unmatched: 10. Per germline, CDR1 SGHRS and CDR2 YFSETQ. This CDR3 spans 14 amino acids. The CDR3 DNA is TGCGCCAGCAGCTATGATATAGCGGGAGACCTGCAGTTCTTC. This codes for CASSYDIAGDLQFF.